This TCR beta chain was identified in a study of T cells after yellow fever vaccination. About the study: SMART-Seq v4 Ultra Low Input handled preparation of low-cell-number fractions. Study-wide results and limits: On re-exposure, the response was weaker but peaked faster, at day 5 versus 15.

CDR1 is SGHNT and CDR2 is YYREEE in the germline V gene (reference sequence). The CDR3 contains 16 residues. V lost 0 bases and J lost 3, with 13 bases in between. TCRdb used MiXCR to reprocess the 5' RACE reads, holding one entry per CDR3 protein. The sample yields hundreds of thousands of distinct CDR3 sequences, around 12% seen once. The table lists this clonotype with a few counts. Its antigen is unknown. The J gene is TRBJ2-1, the V gene TRBV5-4; TRBD2 might be the D (6 bases). The source of this sequence is a young man who received the YFV17D yellow fever vaccine. Sequencing used PBMCs, obtained on the day of the yellow fever booster vaccination. CDR3 in DNA: TGTGCCAGCAGCTTGGGGGACTCGGGTAGCTACAATGAGCAGTTCTTC. Its translation is CASSLGDSGSYNEQFF.